The present T cell receptor (beta chain) was sequenced within a study of tissue T cells after allogeneic stem cell transplantation. Study-level points and caveats: Few T cell clones were shared across patients, but motif clusters showed tissue-specific shared signatures. Sampling depth was limited, and the cohort was small and clinically varied. Tissue-detected TCR repertoire was only partly captured by blood and spleen T cells.

This CDR3 region has 14 residues. CDR1 is WSHSY and CDR2 is SAAADI in the germline V gene. Trimming shortened V by 0 bases and J by 1 base, and 6 bases separated the two germline ends. Measured with immunoSEQ multiplex PCR; TCRdb has only the in-frame clones, and not every one. Found here are about 26,000 clones, roughly 89% of them singletons; the top ten hold 1.5% to 2.5%. This clone has a single count. What it recognizes is unknown. The sample here was blood, taken before transplantation. The receptor was isolated from a male donor aged 60 or over who later had graft-versus-host disease after an allogeneic stem cell transplant. The V call is TRBV10-2, the J call TRBJ2-5; D not resolved. In DNA form, the CDR3 reads TGCGCCAGCAGTGAGTCAGGCAGCCAAGAGACCCAGTACTTC. It encodes CASSESGSQETQYF.